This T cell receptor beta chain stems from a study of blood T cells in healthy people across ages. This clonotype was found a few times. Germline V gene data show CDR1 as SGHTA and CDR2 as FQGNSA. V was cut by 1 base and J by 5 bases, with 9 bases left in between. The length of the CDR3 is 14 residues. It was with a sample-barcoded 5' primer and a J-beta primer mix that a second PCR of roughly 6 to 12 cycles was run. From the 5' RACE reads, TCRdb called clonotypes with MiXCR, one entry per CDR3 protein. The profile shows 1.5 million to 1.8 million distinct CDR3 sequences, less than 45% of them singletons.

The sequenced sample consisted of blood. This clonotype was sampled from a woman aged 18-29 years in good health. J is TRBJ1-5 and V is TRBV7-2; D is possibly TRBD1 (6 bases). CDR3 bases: TGTGCCAGCAGCTTAGAGGGGGTCCATCAGCCCCAGCATTTT. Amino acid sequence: CASSLEGVHQPQHF.